The following is a TCR beta chain sequence with its context. This CDR3 comprises 15 residues. Losses at the gene ends were 1 base for V and 4 bases for J; bases not matched to a gene: 2. Germline lookup yields CDR1 SGHNT and CDR2 YENEEA. This record belongs to a study of blood T cell repertoires in COVID-19. Study information: Sample material is recorded as cDNA or gDNA derived from T cells, B-cell-depleted T cells, or PBMCs.

Per the study methods: Nucleated cell counts were estimated from reference gene primer amplification. Sequenced by immunoSEQ multiplex PCR; TCRdb stores in-frame clones only, minus some. Clone size and the V and J calls come from that table; the DNA yielded D and trimming. The data show approximately 100,000 clones, roughly nine tenths seen once. The chain is built from TRBV11-3 and TRBJ2-1; 9 bases match TRBD2. Sequencing was performed on peripheral blood. The clonotype originates from a woman at least 80 years old in a cohort sampled during active COVID-19. The CDR3 loop is CASSLGTSGYNEQFF. The CDR3 nucleotides are TGTGCCAGCAGCTTAGGAACTAGCGGGTACAATGAGCAGTTCTTC.